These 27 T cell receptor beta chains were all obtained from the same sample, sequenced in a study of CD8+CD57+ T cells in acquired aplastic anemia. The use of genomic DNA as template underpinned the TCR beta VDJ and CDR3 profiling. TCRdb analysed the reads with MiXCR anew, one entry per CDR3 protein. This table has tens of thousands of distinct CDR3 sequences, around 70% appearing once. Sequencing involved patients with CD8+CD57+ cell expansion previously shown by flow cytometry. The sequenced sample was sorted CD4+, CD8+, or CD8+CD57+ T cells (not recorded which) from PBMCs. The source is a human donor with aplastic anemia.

The CDR3 bases are TGTGCCAGCAGCCCCCAGAGAAACACCATATATTTT. It is translated as CASSPQRNTIYF. The V gene is TRBV9, the J gene TRBJ1-3; D is ambiguous. Germline V gene data show CDR1 as SGDLS and CDR2 as YYNGEE. The V gene lost 4 bases and the J gene lost 5 bases, with 7 bases spanning the gap. The CDR3 contains 12 residues.

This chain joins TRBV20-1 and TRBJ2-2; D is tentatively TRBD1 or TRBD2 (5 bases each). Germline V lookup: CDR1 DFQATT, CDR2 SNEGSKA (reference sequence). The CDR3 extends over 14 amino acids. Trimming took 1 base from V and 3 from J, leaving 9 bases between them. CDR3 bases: TGCAGTGCTAGAGGGGGGTCCGACACCGGGGAGCTGTTTTTT. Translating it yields CSARGGSDTGELFF.

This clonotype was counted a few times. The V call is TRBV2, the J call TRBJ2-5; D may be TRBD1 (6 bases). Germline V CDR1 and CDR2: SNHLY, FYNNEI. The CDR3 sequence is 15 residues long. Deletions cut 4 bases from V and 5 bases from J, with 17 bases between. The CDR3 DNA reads TGTGCCAGCAGTGCGGCGTCGAGGGGGAGTGAGACCCAGTACTTC. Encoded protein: CASSAASRGSETQYF.

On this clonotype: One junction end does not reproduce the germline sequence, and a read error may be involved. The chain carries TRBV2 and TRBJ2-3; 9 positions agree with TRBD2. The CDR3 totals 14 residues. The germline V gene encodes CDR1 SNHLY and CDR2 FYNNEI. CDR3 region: CAGSGGGATDTQYF. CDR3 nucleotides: TGTGCCGGCAGTGGCGGGGGGGCCACAGATACGCAGTATTTT.

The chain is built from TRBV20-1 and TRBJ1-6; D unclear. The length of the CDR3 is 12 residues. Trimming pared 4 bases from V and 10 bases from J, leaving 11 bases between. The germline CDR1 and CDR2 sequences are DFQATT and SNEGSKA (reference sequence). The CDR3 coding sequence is TGCAGTGCTATTGAAGGCAAATCACCCCTCCACTTT. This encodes CSAIEGKSPLHF.

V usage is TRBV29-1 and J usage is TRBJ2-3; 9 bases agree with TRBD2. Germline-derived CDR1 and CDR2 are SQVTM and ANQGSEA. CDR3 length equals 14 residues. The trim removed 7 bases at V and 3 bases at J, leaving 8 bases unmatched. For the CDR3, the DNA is TGCAGCGGGGAGGCTAGCGGGAATACAGATACGCAGTATTTT. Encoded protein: CSGEASGNTDTQYF.

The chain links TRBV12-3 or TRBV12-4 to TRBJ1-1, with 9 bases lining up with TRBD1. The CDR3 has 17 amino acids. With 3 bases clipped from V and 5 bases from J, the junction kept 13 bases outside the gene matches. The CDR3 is CASSFGWGQGVRTEAFF. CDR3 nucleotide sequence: TGTGCCAGCAGTTTTGGCTGGGGACAGGGAGTCCGAACTGAAGCTTTCTTT.

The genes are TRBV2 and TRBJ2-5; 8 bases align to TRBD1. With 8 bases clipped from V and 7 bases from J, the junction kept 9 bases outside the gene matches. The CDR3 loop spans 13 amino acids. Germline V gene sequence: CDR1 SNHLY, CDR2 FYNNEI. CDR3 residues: CASSADRVGTQYF. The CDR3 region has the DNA TGTGCCAGCTCCGCGGACAGGGTTGGGACCCAGTACTTC.

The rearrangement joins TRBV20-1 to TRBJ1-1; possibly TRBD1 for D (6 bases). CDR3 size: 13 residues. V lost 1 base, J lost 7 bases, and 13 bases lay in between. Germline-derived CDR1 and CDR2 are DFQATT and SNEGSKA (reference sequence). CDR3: CSARGIGGIEAFF. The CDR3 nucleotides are TGCAGTGCTAGAGGGATAGGGGGGATTGAAGCTTTCTTT.

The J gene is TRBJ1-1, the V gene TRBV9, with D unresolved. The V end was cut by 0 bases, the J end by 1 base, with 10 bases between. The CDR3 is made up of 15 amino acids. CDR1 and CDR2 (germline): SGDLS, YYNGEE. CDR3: CASSVVGLGNTEAFF. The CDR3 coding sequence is TGTGCCAGCAGCGTAGTAGGGTTGGGGAACACTGAAGCTTTCTTT.

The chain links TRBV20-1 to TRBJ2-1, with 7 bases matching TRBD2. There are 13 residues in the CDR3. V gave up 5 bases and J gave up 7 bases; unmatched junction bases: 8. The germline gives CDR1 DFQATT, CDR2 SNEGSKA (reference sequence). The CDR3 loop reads CSAPFGGGNEQFF. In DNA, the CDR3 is TGCAGTGCTCCCTTTGGCGGGGGAAATGAGCAGTTCTTC.

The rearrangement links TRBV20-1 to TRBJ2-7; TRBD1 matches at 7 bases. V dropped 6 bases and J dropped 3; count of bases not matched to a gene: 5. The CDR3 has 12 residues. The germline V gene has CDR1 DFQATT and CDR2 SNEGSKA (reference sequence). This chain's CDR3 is CSARDRHYEQYF. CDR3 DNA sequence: TGCAGTGCCCGGGACAGACACTACGAGCAGTACTTC.

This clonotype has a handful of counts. For the CDR3, the DNA is TGTGCCAGCAGGGCCTCTGGAAACACCATATATTTT. The encoded protein is CASRASGNTIYF. This sequence joins TRBV2 and TRBJ1-3; D unclear. Trimming stripped 6 bases from V and 0 bases from J, with 3 bases between. The CDR3 has 12 residues. Germline V lookup: CDR1 SNHLY, CDR2 FYNNEI.

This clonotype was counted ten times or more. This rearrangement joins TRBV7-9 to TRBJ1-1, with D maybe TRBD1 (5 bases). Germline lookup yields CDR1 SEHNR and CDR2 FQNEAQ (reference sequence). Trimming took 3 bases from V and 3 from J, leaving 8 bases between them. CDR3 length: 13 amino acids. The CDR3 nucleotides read TGTGCCAGCAGCTTTGGGGGAGACACTGAAGCTTTCTTT. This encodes CASSFGGDTEAFF. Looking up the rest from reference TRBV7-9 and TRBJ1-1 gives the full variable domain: DTGVSQNPRHKITKRGQNVTFRCDPISEHNRLYWYRQTLGQGPEFLTYFQNEAQLEKSRLLSDRFSAERPKGSFSTLEIQRTEQGDSAMYLCASSFGGDTEAFFGQGTRLTVV.

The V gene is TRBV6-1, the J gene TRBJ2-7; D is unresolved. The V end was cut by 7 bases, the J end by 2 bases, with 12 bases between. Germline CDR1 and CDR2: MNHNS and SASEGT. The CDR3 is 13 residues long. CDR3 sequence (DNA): TGTGCCAGCACCCCCAGCGTCACCTACGAGCAGTACTTC. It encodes CASTPSVTYEQYF.

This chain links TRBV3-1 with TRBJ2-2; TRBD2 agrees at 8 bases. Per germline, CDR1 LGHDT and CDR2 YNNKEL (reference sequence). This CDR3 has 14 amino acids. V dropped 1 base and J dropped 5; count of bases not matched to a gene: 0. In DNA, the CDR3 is TGTGCCAGCAGCCAAGCGGGGGGGACCGGGGAGCTGTTTTTT. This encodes CASSQAGGTGELFF.

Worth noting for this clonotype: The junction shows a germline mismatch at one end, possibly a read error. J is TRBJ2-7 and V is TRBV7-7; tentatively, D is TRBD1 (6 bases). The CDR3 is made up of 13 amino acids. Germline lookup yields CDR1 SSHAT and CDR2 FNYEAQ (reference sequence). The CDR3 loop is CASSLKQGYEQYF. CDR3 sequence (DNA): TGTGCTAGCAGCCTGAAACAGGGATACGAGCAGTACTTC.

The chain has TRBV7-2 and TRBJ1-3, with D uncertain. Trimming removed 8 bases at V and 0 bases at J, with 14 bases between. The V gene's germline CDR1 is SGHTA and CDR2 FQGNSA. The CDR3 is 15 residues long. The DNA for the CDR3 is TGTGCCAGCCAGAACCTCCGCATCTCTGGAAACACCATATATTTT. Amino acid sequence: CASQNLRISGNTIYF. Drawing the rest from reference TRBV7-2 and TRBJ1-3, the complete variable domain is GAGVSQSPSNKVTEKGKDVELRCDPISGHTALYWYRQSLGQGLEFLIYFQGNSAPDKSGLPSDRFSAERTGGSVSTLTIQRTQQEDSAVYLCASQNLRISGNTIYFGEGSWLTVV.

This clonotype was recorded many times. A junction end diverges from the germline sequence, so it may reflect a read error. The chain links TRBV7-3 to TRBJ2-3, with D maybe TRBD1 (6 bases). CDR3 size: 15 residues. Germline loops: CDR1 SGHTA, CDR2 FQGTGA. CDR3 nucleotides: TGTGCCAGCAACTTACAGGGTGTGGGCACAGATACGCAGTATTTT. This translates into CASNLQGVGTDTQYF.

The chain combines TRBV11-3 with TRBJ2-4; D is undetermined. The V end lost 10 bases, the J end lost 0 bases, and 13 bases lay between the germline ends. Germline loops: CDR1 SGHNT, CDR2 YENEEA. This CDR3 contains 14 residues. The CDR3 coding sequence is TGTGCCATCAGTACCGGGCTAGCCAAAAACATTCAGTACTTC. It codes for CAISTGLAKNIQYF.

CDR3 residues: CASSLEGQAASEQYF. The CDR3 DNA reads as TGTGCCAGCAGCTTGGAGGGACAGGCAGCGTCCGAGCAGTACTTC. The chain couples TRBV7-9 to TRBJ2-7; 8 positions match TRBD1. Germline-derived CDR1 and CDR2 are SEHNR and FQNEAQ (reference sequence). With V trimmed by 3 bases and J by 6 bases, 10 bases remained unmatched. CDR3 length: 15 residues.

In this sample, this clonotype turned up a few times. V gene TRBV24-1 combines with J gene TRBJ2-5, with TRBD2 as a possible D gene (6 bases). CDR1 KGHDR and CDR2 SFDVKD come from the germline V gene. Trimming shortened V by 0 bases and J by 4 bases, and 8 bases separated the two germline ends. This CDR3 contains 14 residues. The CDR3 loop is CATSDLVGGETQYF. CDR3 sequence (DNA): TGTGCCACCAGTGATTTGGTGGGGGGAGAGACCCAGTACTTC.

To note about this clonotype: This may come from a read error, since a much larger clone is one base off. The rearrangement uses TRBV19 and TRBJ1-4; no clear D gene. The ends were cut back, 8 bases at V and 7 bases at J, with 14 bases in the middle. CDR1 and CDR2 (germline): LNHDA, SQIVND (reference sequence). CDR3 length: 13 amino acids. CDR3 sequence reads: CASAHAGSEKLFF. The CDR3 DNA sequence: TGTGCCAGTGCACACGCCGGGAGTGAAAAACTGTTTTTT.

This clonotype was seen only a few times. The CDR3 reads CSARDPGTGDTGELFF. In DNA form, the CDR3 reads TGCAGTGCTAGAGATCCCGGGACAGGGGACACCGGGGAGCTGTTTTTT. The chain uses TRBV20-1 and TRBJ2-2; TRBD1 matches at 10 bases. The CDR3 consists of 16 residues. CDR1 and CDR2 from the germline V gene are DFQATT and SNEGSKA (reference sequence). After removal of 0 bases from V and 3 bases from J, the junction contained 4 bases not matched to a gene.

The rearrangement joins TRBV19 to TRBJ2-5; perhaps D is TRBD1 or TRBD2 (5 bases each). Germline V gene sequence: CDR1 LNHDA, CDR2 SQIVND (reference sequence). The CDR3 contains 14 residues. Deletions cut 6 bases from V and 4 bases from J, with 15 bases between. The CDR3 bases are TGTGCCAGTAGCTCACTCGGGGCCGGAGAGACCCAGTACTTC. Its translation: CASSSLGAGETQYF.

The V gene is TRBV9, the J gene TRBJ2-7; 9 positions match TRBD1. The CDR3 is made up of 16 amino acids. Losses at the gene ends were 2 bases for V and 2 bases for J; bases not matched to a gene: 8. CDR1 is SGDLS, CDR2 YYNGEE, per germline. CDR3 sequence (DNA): TGTGCCAGCAGCGTCTCTCCCGGGACAGGGACCTACGAGCAGTACTTC. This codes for CASSVSPGTGTYEQYF.

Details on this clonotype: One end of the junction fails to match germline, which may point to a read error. The CDR3 region has the DNA TGTGCCAACAGCTTAACAGGCCTGGCGGGAGGCTACACCTTC. This translates into CANSLTGLAGGYTF. The chain carries TRBV7-8 and TRBJ1-2; D is perhaps TRBD1 (5 bases). CDR1 and CDR2 from the germline V gene are SGHVS and FQNEAQ. The CDR3 totals 14 residues.